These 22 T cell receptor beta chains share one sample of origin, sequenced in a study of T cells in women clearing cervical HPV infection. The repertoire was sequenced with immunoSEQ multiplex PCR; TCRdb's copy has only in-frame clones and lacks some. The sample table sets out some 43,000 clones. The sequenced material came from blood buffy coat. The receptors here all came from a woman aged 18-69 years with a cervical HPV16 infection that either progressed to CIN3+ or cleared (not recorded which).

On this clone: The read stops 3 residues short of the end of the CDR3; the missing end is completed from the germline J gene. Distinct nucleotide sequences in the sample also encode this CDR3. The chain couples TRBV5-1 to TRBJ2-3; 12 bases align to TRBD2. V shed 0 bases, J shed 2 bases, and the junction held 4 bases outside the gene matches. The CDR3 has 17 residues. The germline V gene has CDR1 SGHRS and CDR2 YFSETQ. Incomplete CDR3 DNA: TGCGCCAGCAGCTTGGGACTAGCGGGGGCGTACACAGATACG. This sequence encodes CASSLGLAGAYTDT. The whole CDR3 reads CASSLGLAGAYTDTQYF.

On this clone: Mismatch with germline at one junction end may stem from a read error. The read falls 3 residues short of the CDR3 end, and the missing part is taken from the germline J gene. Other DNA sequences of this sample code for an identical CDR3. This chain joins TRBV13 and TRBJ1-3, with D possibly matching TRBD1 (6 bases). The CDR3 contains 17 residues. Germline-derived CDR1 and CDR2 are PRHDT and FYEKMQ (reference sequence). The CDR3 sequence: CASSLGAGVGSGNTIYF. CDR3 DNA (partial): TGTGCCAGCAGCTTGGGGGCAGGGGTTGGCTCTGGAAACACG.

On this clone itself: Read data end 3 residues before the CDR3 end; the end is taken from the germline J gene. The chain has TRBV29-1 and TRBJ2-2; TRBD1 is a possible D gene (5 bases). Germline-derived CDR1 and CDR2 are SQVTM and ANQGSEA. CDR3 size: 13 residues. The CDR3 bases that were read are TGCAGCGTTTCCACAGGACCAAATGAAAAG. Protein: CSVSTGPNEK. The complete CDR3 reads CSVSTGPNEKLFF.

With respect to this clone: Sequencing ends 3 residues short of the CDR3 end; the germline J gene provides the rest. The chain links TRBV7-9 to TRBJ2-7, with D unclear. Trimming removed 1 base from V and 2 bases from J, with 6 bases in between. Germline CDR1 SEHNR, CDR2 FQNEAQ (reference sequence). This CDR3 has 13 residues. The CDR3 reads CASSLVPTYEQYF. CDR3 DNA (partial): TGTGCCAGCAGCTTAGTCCCAACCTACGAG.

Here the CDR3 reads CASSPDGTPRRYGQYF. The CDR3 DNA, read in part, is TGTGCCAGTAGTCCGGACGGGACACCACGGCGCTATGGT. This rearrangement joins TRBV19 to TRBJ2-4, with D tentatively TRBD1 (6 bases). The read ends 3 residues before the CDR3 terminus; that terminus is restored from the germline J gene. The CDR3 has 16 residues. The germline CDR1 and CDR2 sequences are LNHDA and SQIVND (reference sequence).

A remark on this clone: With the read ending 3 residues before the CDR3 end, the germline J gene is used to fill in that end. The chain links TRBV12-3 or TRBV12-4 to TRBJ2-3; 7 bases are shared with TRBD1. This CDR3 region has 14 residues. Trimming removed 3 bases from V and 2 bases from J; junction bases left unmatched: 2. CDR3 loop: CASSLRGLTDTQYF. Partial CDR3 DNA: TGTGCCAGCAGTTTGAGGGGGCTCACAGATACG.

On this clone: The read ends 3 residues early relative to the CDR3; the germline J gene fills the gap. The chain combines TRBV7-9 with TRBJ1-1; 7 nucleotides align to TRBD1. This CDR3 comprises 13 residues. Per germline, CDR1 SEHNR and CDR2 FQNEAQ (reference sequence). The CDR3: CASSLVKGGDAFF. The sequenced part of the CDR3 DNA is TGTGCCAGCAGCTTAGTCAAAGGGGGCGAC.

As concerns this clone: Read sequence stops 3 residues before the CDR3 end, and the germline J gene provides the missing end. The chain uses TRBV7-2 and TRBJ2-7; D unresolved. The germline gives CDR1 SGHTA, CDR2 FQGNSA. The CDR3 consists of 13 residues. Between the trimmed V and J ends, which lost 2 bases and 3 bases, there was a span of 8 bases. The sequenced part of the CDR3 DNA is TGTGCCAGCAGCTTAAGCCCTCTCTACGAG. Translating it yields CASSLSPLYE. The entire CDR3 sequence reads CASSLSPLYEQYF.

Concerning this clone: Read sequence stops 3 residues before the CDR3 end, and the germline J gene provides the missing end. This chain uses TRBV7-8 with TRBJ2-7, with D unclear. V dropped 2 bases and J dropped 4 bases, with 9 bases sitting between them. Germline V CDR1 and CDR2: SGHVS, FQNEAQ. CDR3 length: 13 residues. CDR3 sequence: CASSLYTWYEQYF. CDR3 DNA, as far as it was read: TGTGCCAGCAGCTTATACACGTGGTACGAG. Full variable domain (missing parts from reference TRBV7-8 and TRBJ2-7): GAGVSQSPRYKVAKRGQDVALRCDPISGHVSLFWYQQALGQGPEFLTYFQNEAQLDKSGLPSDRFFAERPEGSVSTLKIQRTQQEDSAVYLCASSLYTWYEQYFGPGTRLTVT.

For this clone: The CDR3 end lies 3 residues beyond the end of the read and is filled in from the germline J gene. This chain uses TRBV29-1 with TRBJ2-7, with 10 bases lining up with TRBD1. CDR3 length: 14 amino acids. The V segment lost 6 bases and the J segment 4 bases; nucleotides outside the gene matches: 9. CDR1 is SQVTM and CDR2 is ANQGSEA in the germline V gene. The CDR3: CSVASGTGDYEQYF. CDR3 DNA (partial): TGCAGCGTGGCCTCCGGGACAGGGGATTACGAG.

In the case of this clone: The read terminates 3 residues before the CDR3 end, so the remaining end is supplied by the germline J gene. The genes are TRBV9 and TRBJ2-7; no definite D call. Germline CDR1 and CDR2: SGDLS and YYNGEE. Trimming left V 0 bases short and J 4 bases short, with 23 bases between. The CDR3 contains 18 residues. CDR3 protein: CASSVGISMNSFFYEQYF. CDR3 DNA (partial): TGTGCCAGCAGCGTAGGAATCAGTATGAACAGTTTCTTTTACGAG.

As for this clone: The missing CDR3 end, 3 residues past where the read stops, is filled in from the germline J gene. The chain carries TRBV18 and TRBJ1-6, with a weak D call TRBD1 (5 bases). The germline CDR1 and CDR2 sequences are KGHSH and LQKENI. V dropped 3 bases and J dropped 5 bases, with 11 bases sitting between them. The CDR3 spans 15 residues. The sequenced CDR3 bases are TGTGCCAGCTCACCCTCAACAGGAAATAATTCACCC. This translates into CASSPSTGNNSP. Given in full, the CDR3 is CASSPSTGNNSPLHF.

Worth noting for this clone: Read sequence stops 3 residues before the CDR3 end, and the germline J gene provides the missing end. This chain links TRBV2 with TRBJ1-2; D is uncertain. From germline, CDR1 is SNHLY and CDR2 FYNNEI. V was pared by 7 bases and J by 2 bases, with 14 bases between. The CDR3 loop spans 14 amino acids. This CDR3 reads CASNTHNMNYGYTF. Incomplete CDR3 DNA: TGTGCCAGCAATACGCATAACATGAACTATGGC.

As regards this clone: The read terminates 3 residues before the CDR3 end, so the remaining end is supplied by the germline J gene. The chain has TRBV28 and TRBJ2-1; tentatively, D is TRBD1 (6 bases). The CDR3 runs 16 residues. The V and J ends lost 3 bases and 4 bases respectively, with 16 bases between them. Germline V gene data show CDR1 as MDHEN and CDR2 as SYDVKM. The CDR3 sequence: CASSFEFGQSYNEQFF. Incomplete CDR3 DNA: TGTGCCAGCAGTTTTGAATTCGGACAGAGTTACAATGAG.

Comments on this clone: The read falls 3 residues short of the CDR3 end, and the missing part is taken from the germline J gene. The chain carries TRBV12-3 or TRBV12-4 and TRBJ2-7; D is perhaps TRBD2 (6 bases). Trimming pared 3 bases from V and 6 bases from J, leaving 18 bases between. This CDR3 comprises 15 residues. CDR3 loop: CASSFRAVRDSEQYF. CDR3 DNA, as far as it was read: TGTGCCAGCAGTTTCCGCGCAGTAAGGGACTCCGAG.

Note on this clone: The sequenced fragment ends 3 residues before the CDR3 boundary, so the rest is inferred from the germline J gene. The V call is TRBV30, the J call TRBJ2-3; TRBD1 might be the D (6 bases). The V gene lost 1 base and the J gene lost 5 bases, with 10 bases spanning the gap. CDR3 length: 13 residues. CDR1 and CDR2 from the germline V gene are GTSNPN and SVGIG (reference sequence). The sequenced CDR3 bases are TGTGCCTGGAGTGAGGGGGACGGAGATACG. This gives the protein CAWSEGDGDT. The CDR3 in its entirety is CAWSEGDGDTQYF.

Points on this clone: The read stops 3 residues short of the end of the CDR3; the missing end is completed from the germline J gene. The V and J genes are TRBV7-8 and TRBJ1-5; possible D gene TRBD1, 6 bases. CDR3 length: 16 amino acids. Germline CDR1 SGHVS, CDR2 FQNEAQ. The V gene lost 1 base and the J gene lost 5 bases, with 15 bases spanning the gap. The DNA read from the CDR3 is TGTGCCAGCAGCTTAGATAGAGGGGACAACCATCAGCCC. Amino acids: CASSLDRGDNHQP. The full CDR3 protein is CASSLDRGDNHQPQHF.

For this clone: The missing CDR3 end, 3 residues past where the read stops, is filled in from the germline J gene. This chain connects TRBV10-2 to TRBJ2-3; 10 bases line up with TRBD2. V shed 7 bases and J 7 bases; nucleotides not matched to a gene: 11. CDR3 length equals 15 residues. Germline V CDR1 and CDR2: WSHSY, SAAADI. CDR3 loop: CASNRGLAGDNTQYF. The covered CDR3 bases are TGCGCCAGCAATCGGGGCCTAGCGGGGGACAATACG.

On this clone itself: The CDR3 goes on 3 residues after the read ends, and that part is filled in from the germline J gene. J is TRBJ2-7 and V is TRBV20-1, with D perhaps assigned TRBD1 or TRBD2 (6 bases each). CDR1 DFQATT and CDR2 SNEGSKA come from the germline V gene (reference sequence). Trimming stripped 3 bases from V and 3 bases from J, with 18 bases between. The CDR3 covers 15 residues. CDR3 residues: CSASSPRRGIYEQYF. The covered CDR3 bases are TGCAGTGCTAGTTCCCCTCGGAGGGGGATCTACGAG.

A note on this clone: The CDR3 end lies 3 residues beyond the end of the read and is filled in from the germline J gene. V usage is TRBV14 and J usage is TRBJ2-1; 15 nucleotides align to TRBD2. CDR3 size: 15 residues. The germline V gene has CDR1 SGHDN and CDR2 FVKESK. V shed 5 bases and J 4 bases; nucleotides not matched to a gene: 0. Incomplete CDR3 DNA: TGTGCCAGCAGCGGGACTAGCGGGGGGTACAATGAG. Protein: CASSGTSGGYNE. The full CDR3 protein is CASSGTSGGYNEQFF.

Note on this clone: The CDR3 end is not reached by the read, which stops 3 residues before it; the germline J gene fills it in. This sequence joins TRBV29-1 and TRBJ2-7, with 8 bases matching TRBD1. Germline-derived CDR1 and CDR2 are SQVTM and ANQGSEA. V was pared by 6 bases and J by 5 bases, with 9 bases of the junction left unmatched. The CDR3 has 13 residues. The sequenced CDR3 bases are TGCAGCGTCTCCGGTGGACAGGGCCACGAG. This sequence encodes CSVSGGQGHE. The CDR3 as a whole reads CSVSGGQGHEQYF.

The CDR3 region is CAINLGTYVSYEQYF. The DNA read from the CDR3 is TGTGCCATCAACCTCGGGACATATGTCTCCTACGAG. This chain links TRBV10-3 with TRBJ2-7, with a possible D match to TRBD1 (6 bases). The read gets to within 3 residues of the CDR3 end, and the germline J gene fills in the rest. V lost 7 bases, J lost 0 bases, and 16 bases lay in between. This CDR3 is built from 15 residues. The germline V gene has CDR1 ENHRY and CDR2 SYGVKD.